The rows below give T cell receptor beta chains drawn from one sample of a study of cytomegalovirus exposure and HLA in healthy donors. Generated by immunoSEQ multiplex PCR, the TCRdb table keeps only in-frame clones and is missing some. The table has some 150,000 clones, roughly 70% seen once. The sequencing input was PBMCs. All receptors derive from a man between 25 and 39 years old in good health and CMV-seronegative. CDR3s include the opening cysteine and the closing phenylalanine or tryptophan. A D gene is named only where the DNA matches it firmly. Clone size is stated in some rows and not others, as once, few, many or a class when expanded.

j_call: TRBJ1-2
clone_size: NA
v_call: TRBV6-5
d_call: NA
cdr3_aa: CASSYRAGAYGYTF
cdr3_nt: TGTGCCAGCAGTTACAGGGCGGGAGCGTATGGTTACACCTTC

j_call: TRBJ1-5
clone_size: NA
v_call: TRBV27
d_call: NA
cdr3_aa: CASSPGTPTPSNQPQHF
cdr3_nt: TGTGCCAGCAGTCCAGGAACCCCAACCCCTAGCAATCAGCCCCAGCATTTT

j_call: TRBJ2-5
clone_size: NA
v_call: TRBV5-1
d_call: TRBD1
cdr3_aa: CASKKGAGETQYF
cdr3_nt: TGCGCCAGCAAGAAGGGGGCAGGGGAGACCCAGTACTTC

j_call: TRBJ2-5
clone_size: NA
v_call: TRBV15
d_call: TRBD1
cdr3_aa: CATSRERTGVETQYF
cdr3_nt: TGTGCCACCAGCAGAGAGAGGACAGGGGTGGAGACCCAGTACTTC

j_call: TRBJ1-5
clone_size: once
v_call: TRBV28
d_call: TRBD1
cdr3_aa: CAGSTGANQPQHF
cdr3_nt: TGTGCCGGCTCGACAGGGGCGAATCAGCCCCAGCATTTT

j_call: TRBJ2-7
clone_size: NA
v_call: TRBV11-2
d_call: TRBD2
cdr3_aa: CASSSTSGRGPYEQYF
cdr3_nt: TGTGCCAGCAGCTCTACTAGCGGGAGGGGACCCTACGAGCAGTACTTC

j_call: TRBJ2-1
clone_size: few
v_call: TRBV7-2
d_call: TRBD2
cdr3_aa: CASSRGRVSNEQFF
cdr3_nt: TGTGCCAGCAGCCGCGGGAGGGTCTCAAATGAGCAGTTCTTC

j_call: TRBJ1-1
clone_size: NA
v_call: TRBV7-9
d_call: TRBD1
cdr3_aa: CASSAPPGQGNTEAFF
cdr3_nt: TGTGCCAGCAGCGCTCCTCCGGGACAGGGAAACACTGAAGCTTTCTTT

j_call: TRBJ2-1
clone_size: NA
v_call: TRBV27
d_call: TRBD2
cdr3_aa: CASSSPPGGGRNNEQFF
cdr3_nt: TGTGCCAGCAGTTCCCCCCCAGGCGGGGGGCGGAACAATGAGCAGTTCTTC

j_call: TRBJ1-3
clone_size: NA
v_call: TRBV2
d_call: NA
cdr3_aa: CASSRARDTIYF
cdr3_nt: TGTGCCAGCAGTAGGGCCAGGGACACCATATATTTT

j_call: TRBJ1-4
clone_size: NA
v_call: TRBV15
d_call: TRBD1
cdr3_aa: CATSRGRQGEREKLFF
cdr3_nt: TGTGCCACCAGCAGAGGGAGGCAGGGGGAGAGGGAAAAACTGTTTTTT

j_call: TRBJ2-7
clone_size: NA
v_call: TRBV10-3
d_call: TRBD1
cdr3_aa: CAISDPGTGNYTYEQYF
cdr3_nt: TGTGCCATCAGTGACCCCGGGACAGGAAATTACACCTACGAGCAGTACTTC

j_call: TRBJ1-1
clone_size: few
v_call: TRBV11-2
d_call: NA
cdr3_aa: CAVPPTPTGGNTEAFF
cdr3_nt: TGTGCCGTCCCGCCCACGCCGACCGGGGGGAACACTGAAGCTTTCTTT

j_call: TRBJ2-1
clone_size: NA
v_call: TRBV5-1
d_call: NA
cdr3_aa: CASSLEVGGGNNEQFF
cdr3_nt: TGCGCCAGCAGCTTGGAGGTAGGGGGGGGGAACAATGAGCAGTTCTTC

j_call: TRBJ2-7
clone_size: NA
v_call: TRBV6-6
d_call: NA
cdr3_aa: CASRIETYEQYF
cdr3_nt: TGTGCCAGCCGAATAGAGACCTACGAGCAGTACTTC

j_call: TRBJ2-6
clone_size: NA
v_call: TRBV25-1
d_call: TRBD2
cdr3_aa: CASSDNVRSGANGLTF
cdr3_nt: TGTGCCAGCAGTGATAATGTGAGGAGCGGGGCCAACGGCCTGACTTTC

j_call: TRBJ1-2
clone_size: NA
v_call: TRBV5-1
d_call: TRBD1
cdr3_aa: CASAEGTGFLYGYTF
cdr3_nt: TGCGCCAGCGCCGAAGGGACAGGGTTCCTCTATGGCTACACCTTC

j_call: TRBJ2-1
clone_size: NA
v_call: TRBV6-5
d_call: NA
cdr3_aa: CASRPIDSYEQFF
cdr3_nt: TGTGCCAGCAGACCCATAGACTCGTATGAGCAGTTCTTC

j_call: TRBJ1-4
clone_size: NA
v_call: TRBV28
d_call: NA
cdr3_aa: CASSQLQGTGGPNEKLFF
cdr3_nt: TGTGCCAGCAGCCAACTTCAGGGAACAGGCGGACCTAATGAAAAACTGTTTTTT

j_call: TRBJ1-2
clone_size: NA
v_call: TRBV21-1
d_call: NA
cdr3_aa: CASSKRQPGGVGGYTF
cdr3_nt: TGTGCCAGCAGCAAAAGACAGCCAGGGGGTGTTGGTGGCTACACCTTC

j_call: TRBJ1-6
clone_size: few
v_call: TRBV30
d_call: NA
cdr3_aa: CAWSVDSPGERSPLHF
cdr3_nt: TGTGCCTGGAGTGTAGACTCCCCAGGGGAGCGATCACCCCTCCACTTT

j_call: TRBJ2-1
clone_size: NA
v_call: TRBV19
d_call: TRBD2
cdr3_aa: CASSSLGVTSGSYNEQFF
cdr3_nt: TGTGCCAGTAGCTCCTTAGGGGTGACTAGCGGGAGCTACAATGAGCAGTTCTTC

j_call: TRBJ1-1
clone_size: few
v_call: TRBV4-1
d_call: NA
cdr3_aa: CASSQRSSGTEAFF
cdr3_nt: TGCGCCAGCAGCCAAAGGTCGTCGGGCACTGAAGCTTTCTTT

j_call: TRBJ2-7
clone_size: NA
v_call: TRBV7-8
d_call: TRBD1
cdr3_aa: CASSLSRQGGGYEQYF
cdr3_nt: TGTGCCAGCAGCTTAAGCCGACAGGGGGGAGGGTACGAGCAGTACTTC

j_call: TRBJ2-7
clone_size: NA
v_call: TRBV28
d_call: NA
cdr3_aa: CASSLRGYEQYF
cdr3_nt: TGTGCCAGCAGTTTACGGGGGTACGAGCAGTACTTC

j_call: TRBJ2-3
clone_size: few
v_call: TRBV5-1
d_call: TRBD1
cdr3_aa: CASSKRDRGGGTDTQYF
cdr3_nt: TGCGCCAGCAGCAAGAGGGACAGGGGTGGGGGCACAGATACGCAGTATTTT

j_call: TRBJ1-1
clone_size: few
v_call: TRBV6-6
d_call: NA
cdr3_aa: CASMVGHVSFF
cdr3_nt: TGTGCCAGCATGGTGGGACACGTAAGTTTCTTT

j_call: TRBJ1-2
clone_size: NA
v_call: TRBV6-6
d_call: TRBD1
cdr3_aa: CASSLQGANYGYTF
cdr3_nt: TGTGCCAGCAGTTTACAGGGGGCAAACTATGGCTACACCTTC

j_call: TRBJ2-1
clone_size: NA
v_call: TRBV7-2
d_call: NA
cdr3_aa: CASSYARGEQFF
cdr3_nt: TGTGCCAGCAGCTACGCTAGGGGTGAGCAGTTCTTC

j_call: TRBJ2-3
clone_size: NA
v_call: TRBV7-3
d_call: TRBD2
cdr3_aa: CASSPLAGGLSDTQYF
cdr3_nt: TGTGCCAGCAGCCCCTTAGCGGGGGGGCTCTCAGATACGCAGTATTTT

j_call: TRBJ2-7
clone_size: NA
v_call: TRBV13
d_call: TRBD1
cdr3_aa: CASSLGRHRGHEQYF
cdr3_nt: TGTGCCAGCAGCTTAGGGCGTCACAGGGGCCACGAGCAGTACTTC

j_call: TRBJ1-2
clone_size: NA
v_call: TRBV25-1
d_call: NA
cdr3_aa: CASSSSGPLNYGYTF
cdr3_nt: TGTGCCAGCAGTTCCTCAGGGCCCCTTAACTATGGCTACACCTTC

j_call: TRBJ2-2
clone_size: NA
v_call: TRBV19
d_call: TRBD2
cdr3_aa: CASTRYGTSDTGELFF
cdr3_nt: TGTGCCAGTACCCGATACGGGACTAGCGACACCGGGGAGCTGTTTTTT

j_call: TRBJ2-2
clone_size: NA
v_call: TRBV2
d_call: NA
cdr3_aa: CASSERADTGELFF
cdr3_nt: TGTGCCAGCAGTGAACGAGCGGACACCGGGGAGCTGTTTTTT

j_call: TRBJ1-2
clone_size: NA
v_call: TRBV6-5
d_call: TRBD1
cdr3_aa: CASSYSGQSNYGYTF
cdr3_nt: TGTGCCAGCAGTTACTCGGGACAGTCTAACTATGGCTACACCTTC

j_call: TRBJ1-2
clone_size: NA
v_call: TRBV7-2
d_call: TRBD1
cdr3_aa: CASSLKGQGLYGYTF
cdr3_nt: TGTGCCAGCAGCTTAAAGGGACAGGGCCTCTATGGCTACACCTTC

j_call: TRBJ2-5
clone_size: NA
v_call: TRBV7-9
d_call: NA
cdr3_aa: CASSPPQGQETQYF
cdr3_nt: TGTGCCAGCAGCCCCCCCCAGGGGCAAGAGACCCAGTACTTC

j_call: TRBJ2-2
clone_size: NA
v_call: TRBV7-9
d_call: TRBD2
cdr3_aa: CSSSSVSWTSFNTGELFF
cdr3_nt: TGTTCCAGCAGCTCTGTATCTTGGACTAGCTTCAACACCGGGGAGCTGTTTTTT

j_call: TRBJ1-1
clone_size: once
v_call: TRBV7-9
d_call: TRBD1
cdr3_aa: CASSLAQGARTEAFF
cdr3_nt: TGTGCCAGCAGCTTGGCGCAGGGGGCAAGGACTGAAGCTTTCTTT

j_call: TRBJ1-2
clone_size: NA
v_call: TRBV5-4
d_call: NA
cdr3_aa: CASSFTPGDYGYTF
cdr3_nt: TGTGCCAGCAGCTTTACGCCAGGGGACTATGGCTACACCTTC

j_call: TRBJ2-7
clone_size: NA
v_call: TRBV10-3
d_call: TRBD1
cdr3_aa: CAISSRTGETYEQYF
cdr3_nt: TGTGCCATCAGCAGCAGGACAGGGGAAACCTACGAGCAGTACTTC

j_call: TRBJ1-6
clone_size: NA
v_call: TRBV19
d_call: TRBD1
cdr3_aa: CASSPDRGESPLHF
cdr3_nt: TGTGCCAGTAGTCCTGACAGGGGAGAATCACCCCTCCACTTT

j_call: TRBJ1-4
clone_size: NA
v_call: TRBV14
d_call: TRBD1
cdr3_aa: CASSQQQGAGYEKLFF
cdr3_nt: TGTGCCAGCAGCCAACAACAGGGGGCCGGATACGAAAAACTGTTTTTT

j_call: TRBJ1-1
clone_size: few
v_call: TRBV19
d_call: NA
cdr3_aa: CASSLAAQMNTEAFF
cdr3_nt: TGTGCCAGTAGTTTGGCGGCGCAGATGAACACTGAAGCTTTCTTT